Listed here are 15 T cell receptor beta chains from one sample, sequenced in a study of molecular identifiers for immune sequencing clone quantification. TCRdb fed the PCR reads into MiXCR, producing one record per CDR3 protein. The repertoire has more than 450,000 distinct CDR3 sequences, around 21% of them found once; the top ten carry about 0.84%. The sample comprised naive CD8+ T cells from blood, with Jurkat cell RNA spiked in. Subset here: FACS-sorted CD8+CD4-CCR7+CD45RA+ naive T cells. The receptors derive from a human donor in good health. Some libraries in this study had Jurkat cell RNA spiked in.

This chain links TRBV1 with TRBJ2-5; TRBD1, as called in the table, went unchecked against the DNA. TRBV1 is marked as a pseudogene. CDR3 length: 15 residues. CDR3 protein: CTSSQRQGALETQYF. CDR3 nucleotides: TGCACCAGCAGCCAAAGGCAGGGGGCTTTAGAGACCCAGTACTTC.

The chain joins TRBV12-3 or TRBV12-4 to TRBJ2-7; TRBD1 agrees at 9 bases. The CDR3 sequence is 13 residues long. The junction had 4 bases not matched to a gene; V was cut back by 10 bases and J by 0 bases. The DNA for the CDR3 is TGTGCCACCCGACAGGGGGGCTCCTACGAGCAGTACTTC. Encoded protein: CATRQGGSYEQYF.

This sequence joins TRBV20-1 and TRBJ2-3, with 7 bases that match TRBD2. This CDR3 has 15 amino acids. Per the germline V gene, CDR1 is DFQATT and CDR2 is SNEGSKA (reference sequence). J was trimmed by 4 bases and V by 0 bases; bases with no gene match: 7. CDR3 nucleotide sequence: TGCAGTGCTAGAGATCCGGGGGGACCGGCAGATACGCAGTATTTT. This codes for CSARDPGGPADTQYF.

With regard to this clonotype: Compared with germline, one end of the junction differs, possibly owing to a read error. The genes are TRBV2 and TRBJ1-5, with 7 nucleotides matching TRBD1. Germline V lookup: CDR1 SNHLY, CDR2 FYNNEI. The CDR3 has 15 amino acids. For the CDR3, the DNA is TGTGCCGGCAGGGAGACAGGGCAGAGCAATCAGCCCCAGCATTTT. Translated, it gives CAGRETGQSNQPQHF.

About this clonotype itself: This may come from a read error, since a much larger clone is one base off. The DNA for the CDR3 is TGTGCCAGCAGCTTCGGACTCCGACATACGCAGTATTTT. Translation: CASSFGLRHTQYF. The chain uses TRBV5-6 and TRBJ2-3, with D maybe TRBD2 (5 bases). The V end lost 2 bases, the J end lost 7 bases, and 11 bases lay between the germline ends. Per the germline V gene, CDR1 is SGHDT and CDR2 is YYEEEE. CDR3 length: 13 amino acids. The complete variable domain, with remaining parts taken from reference TRBV5-6 and TRBJ2-3, reads DAGVTQSPTHLIKTRGQQVTLRCSPKSGHDTVSWYQQALGQGPQFIFQYYEEEERQRGNFPDRFSGHQFPNYSSELNVNALLLGDSALYLCASSFGLRHTQYFGPGTRLTVL.

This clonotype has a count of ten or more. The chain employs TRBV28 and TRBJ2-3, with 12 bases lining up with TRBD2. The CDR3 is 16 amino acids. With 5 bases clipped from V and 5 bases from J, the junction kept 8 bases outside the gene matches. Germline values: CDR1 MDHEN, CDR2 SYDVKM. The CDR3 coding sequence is TGTGCCAGCAGTGACTCGCCGGGACTAGCGGGAGATACGCAGTATTTT. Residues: CASSDSPGLAGDTQYF.

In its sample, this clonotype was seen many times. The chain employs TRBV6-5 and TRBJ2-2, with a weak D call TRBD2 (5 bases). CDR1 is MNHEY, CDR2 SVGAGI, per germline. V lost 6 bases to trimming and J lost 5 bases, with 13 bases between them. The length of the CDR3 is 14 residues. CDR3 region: CASSPEGGTGELFF. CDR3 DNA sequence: TGTGCCAGCAGCCCCGAAGGAGGAACCGGGGAGCTGTTTTTT.

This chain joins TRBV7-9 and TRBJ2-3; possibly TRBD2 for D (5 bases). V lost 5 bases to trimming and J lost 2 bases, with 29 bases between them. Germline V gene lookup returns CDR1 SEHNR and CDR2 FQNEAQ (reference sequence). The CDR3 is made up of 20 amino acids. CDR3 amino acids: CASSDREWTGEKIDTDTQYF. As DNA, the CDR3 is TGTGCCAGCAGCGACCGGGAATGGACTGGCGAGAAAATAGACACAGATACGCAGTATTTT.

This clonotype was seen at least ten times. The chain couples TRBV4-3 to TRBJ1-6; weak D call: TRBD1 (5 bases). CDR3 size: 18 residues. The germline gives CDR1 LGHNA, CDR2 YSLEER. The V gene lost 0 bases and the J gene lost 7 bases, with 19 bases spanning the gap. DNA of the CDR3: TGCGCCAGCAGCCAAGATTCGAGCCTCTTTGGGACCAATTCACCCCTCCACTTT. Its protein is CASSQDSSLFGTNSPLHF.

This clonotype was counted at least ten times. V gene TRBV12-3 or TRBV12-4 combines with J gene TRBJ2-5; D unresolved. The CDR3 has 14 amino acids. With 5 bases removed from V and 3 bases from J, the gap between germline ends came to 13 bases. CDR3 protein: CASSPPAPEETQYF. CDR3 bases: TGTGCCAGCAGTCCCCCTGCGCCTGAAGAGACCCAGTACTTC.

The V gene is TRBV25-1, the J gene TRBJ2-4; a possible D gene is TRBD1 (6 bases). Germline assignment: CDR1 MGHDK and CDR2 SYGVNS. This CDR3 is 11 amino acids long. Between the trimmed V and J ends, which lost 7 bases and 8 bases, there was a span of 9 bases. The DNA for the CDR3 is TGTGCCAGCATTTCAGGGGACATTCAGTACTTC. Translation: CASISGDIQYF.

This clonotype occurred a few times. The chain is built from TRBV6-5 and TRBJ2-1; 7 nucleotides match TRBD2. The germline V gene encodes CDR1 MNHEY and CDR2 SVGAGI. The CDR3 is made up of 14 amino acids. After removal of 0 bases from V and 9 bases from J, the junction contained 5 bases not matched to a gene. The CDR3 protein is CASSYSAGAGEQFF. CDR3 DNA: TGTGCCAGCAGTTACTCTGCGGGAGCGGGTGAGCAGTTCTTC.

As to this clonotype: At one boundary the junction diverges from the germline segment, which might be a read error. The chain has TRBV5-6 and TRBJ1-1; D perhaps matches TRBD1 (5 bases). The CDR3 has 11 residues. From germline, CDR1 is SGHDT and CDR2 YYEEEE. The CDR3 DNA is TGTGCCAGCAGCATGGACGGCAGGGCTTCCTTT. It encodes CASSMDGRASF.

This CDR3 is CASRELGGNEKLFF. The CDR3 DNA sequence: TGTGCCAGCAGGGAGCTAGGAGGAAATGAAAAACTGTTTTTT. This sequence joins TRBV7-9 and TRBJ1-4; D remains ambiguous. The CDR3 extends over 14 amino acids. Trimming stripped 6 bases from V and 5 bases from J, with 13 bases between. CDR1 and CDR2 (germline): SEHNR, FQNEAQ (reference sequence).

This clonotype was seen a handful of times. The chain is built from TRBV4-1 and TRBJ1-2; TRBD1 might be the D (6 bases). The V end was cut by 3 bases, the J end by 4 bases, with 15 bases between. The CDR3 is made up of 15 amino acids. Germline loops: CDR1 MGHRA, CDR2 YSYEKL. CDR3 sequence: CASSHPTGLSYGYTF. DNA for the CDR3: TGCGCCAGCAGCCACCCCACAGGGTTAAGCTATGGCTACACCTTC.